This T cell receptor (beta chain) was recovered during a study of T cell responses to AZD1222 COVID-19 vaccine (dated by TCRdb to about 2021). With respect to the entire study: Because spike-specific TCR depth and breadth did not differ between the two schedules, AZD1222 recipients who got a second dose at roughly 4 weeks were pooled with those who got a second dose at roughly 12 weeks. TCR sequencing covered 230 to 250 trial participants: 200 to 210 given two doses of AZD1222 and 26 given two doses of MenACWY control vaccine. Trial participants were enrolled into age subgroups of 18-55, 56-69 and 70-plus years, which contained 148, 28 and 57 TCR-sequenced participants, respectively. Points the paper makes about the study in general: No day 14 peak-response samples were available, so repertoires were characterized only after the peak T cell response. Participants were mostly white British and included more females than males, and it was suggested by the authors that clonal diversity may have been underestimated. After two AZD1222 doses, both the breadth and the depth of spike-specific TCRs were significantly higher than at day 0 and than in MenACWY recipients. The 56-69-year group was small, and its depth increase did not reach significance, likely because of low power. Epitopes outside the regions mutated in the B.1.351 and B.1.1.7 variants were reportedly recognized by nearly half of the unique spike-specific TCRs. The whole spike protein was spanned by vaccine-associated CD4 TCRs, and dominant responses were seen in regions 160-218 and 743-854. Only a handful of AZD1222 recipients were SARS-CoV-2 seropositive at baseline, limiting conclusions about previously exposed vaccinees.

The CDR3 regions of human TCRbeta chains were subjected to immunosequencing. In the authors' own workflow: TCRs in the repertoires were matched against a reference library of SARS-CoV-2-specific TCRs that had been generated with the MIRA antigen-specificity platform. Breadth meant the fraction of unique TCRs that were SARS-CoV-2-associated, whereas depth meant the fraction of total T cells that were SARS-CoV-2-associated. Using the MIRA data, each spike-specific TCR was mapped to the spike region that the TCR reacts to and placed in a CD4 or CD8 class. Log10-transformed breadth and depth values were compared by one-way ANOVA with Sidak's multiple comparisons tests. TCRdb stores this immuneACCESS table with in-frame sequences only. Part of the clones is absent; in the studies checked, under half of the shortfall reflects unresolved V genes, and no reason is known for the rest. V and J calls and clone size are those listed in that table; D and trimming were worked out from the DNA. The sample data list about 150,000 clones, and 90% to 95% of these were observed just once. The top ten hold around 1.4% of the sample.

In the case of this clone: There is no known antigen for this receptor. No qualities accompany the bases; no much larger clone lies one base away.

V gives up 0 bases and J gives up 2 bases, and the segment between their germline ends measures 10 bases. CDR1 SGHDN and CDR2 FVKESK are derived from the germline V gene. The CDR3 measures 16 amino acids from cysteine to phenylalanine. Kept here is only the CDR3 DNA, which spans 48 bases and is read in frame from base 1. The time point label for this specimen denotes: baseline before first vaccination. Vaccinee samples came from UK trials COV001 and COV002, including a single-blind randomized controlled phase 2/3 trial of AZD1222 (ChAdOx1 nCoV-19) in healthy adults. For TCRbeta chain sequencing, PBMC samples from trial participants were taken at day 0 and at day 28 after the second dose.

The chain is made from TRBV14 and TRBJ2-2; the D gene cannot be named for sure. The sample consisted of peripheral blood, taken on day 0 of AZD1222 vaccination. The sequence derives from an adult in good health. The bases are TGTGCCAGCAGCCAAGAACGTCCCAGAAACACCGGGGAGCTGTTTTTT. It specifies CASSQERPRNTGELFF.